This TCR beta chain was identified during a study of blood T cell repertoires in COVID-19. Study details: T cells, B-cell-depleted T cells, or PBMCs provided the cDNA or gDNA that served as material.

Clones were read by immunoSEQ multiplex PCR, and TCRdb kept only the in-frame ones, dropping some. The sample carries about 120,000 clones, more than 75% recorded once. The CDR3 has 15 amino acids. V was pared by 3 bases and J by 3 bases, with 7 bases of the junction left unmatched. CDR1 WNHNN and CDR2 SYGVQD come from the germline V gene (reference sequence). The sequencing input was peripheral blood. This receptor was taken from a woman aged 70-85 years with acute or convalescent COVID-19. The chain employs TRBV10-1 and TRBJ2-7; TRBD1 matches 8 bases. The CDR3 region is CASSDGTGPHYEQYF. Here the CDR3 DNA reads TGCGCCAGCAGTGACGGGACAGGCCCCCACTACGAGCAGTACTTC.